The TCR beta chain under discussion was sequenced for a study of T cell responses to AZD1222 COVID-19 vaccine. Libraries were prepared by immunoSEQ multiplex PCR; TCRdb keeps only in-frame clonotypes and omits some of them. The sample has roughly 120,000 clones, 75% to 90% seen once. The germline CDR1 and CDR2 sequences are SGDLS and YYNGEE. V was clipped by 3 bases and J by 1 base; unmatched bases: 1. This CDR3 contains 14 residues. The specimen was peripheral blood, collected 28 days after the second AZD1222 dose. The sequence was obtained from an adult who received the AZD1222 COVID-19 vaccine. The chain couples TRBV9 to TRBJ1-1, with 9 nucleotides matching TRBD1. CDR3 region: CASSETGGNTEAFF. In nucleotides, the CDR3 is TGTGCCAGCAGCGAGACAGGGGGGAACACTGAAGCTTTCTTT.